The source of this T cell receptor (beta chain) is a study of T cells after yellow fever vaccination. Whole-study results and caveats: Clones from primary vaccination mostly reappeared after the booster (roughly 95% CD4, approximately 88% CD8). Weaker overall, the secondary response nonetheless peaked faster (day 5 versus 15). Within FACS-sorted repertoires, abundant clonotypes contaminating from the bulk population could be present.

CDR3 length: 14 amino acids. Per the germline V gene, CDR1 is SGHTA and CDR2 is FQGNSA. V was cut by 7 bases and J by 6 bases, with 17 bases left in between. Synthesis of TCR cDNA relied on 5'RACE template switching, which attached a universal primer site and UMIs. A single record per CDR3 protein comes from TCRdb applying MiXCR to the 5' RACE reads. The sample lists some 320,000 distinct CDR3 sequences, over 8.5% occurring once. Worth noting for this clonotype: As yet, its antigen is unknown.

This TCR was sampled from a man aged 18 to 29 who received the YFV17D yellow fever vaccine. This specimen was CD4+ T cells sorted from PBMCs, taken 45 days after the yellow fever booster vaccination. This chain connects TRBV7-2 to TRBJ2-3; the D gene could be TRBD1 or TRBD2 (6 bases each). Here the CDR3 reads CASIRGLASDTQYF. The CDR3 DNA is TGTGCCAGCATCCGGGGGCTAGCTTCCGATACGCAGTATTTT.